One and the same sample provided the 29 T cell receptor beta chains below, sequenced in a study of blood T cell repertoires in COVID-19. The assay was immunoSEQ multiplex PCR, and TCRdb's table has in-frame clones only and misses some. The sample has about 190,000 clones, roughly 80% seen once; the top ten hold roughly 13%. The sequencing input was peripheral blood. All receptors come from a man aged 45 to 65 who had recovered from COVID-19.

J is TRBJ2-2 and V is TRBV11-2, with D possibly TRBD2 on 6 matching bases. Germline V gives CDR1 SGHAT, CDR2 FQNNGV. Trimming shortened V by 2 bases and J by 1 base, and 11 bases separated the two germline ends. The CDR3 spans 16 residues. The CDR3 DNA reads as TGTGCCAGCAGCTTAATCGCGGGGATGAACACCGGGGAGCTGTTTTTT. Encoded protein: CASSLIAGMNTGELFF.

The chain uses TRBV12-3 or TRBV12-4 and TRBJ2-3, with 9 bases matching TRBD1. The J segment lost 6 bases and the V segment lost 8 bases, leaving 6 bases of the junction unmatched. CDR3 length equals 13 residues. In DNA, the CDR3 is TGTGCCAGCTCCCGGGACAGGGCGGATACGCAGTATTTT. Its translation is CASSRDRADTQYF.

This rearrangement joins TRBV29-1 to TRBJ1-2; unclear D gene. From germline, CDR1 is SQVTM and CDR2 ANQGSEA. CDR3 length: 14 residues. Trimming stripped 6 bases from V and 4 bases from J, with 18 bases between. CDR3 amino acids: CSVLTGEETYGYTF. CDR3 nucleotides: TGCAGCGTCCTGACCGGGGAAGAGACCTATGGCTACACCTTC.

This clone was found once. The V and J genes are TRBV5-5 and TRBJ1-2, with D maybe TRBD1 (6 bases). Germline V lookup: CDR1 SGHKS, CDR2 YYEKEE (reference sequence). The CDR3 spans 13 residues. V gave up 4 bases and J gave up 4 bases, with 11 bases separating them. CDR3: CASSRDTVYGYTF. The CDR3 DNA is TGTGCCAGCAGCAGGGACACGGTCTATGGCTACACCTTC.

This chain joins TRBV7-8 and TRBJ2-1; 8 nucleotides line up with TRBD2. The CDR3 has 14 amino acids. V dropped 2 bases and J dropped 4; count of bases not matched to a gene: 1. CDR1 and CDR2 (germline): SGHVS, FQNEAQ. CDR3 residues: CASSLRGRYNEQFF. The CDR3 DNA sequence: TGTGCCAGCAGCTTACGCGGGAGGTACAATGAGCAGTTCTTC.

This chain links TRBV11-3 with TRBJ2-1; 16 positions match TRBD2. The CDR3 loop spans 17 amino acids. The germline gives CDR1 SGHNT, CDR2 YENEEA. With 5 bases clipped from V and 8 bases from J, the junction kept 9 bases outside the gene matches. CDR3 nucleotides: TGTGCCAGCAGCCAGGGACTAGCGGGAGGGATTTCGGATGAGCAGTTCTTC. Protein: CASSQGLAGGISDEQFF.

This clone was detected once. V usage is TRBV15 and J usage is TRBJ2-3; 7 bases are shared with TRBD2. This CDR3 comprises 18 residues. The germline gives CDR1 LNHNV, CDR2 YYDKDF (reference sequence). V was clipped by 4 bases and J by 2 bases; unmatched bases: 15. The CDR3 bases are TGTGCCACCAGCACCGCCGGGAGGAGCGCCTTTCTCACAGATACGCAGTATTTT. This translates into CATSTAGRSAFLTDTQYF.

V usage is TRBV5-5 and J usage is TRBJ1-2, with D perhaps TRBD1 (6 bases). The CDR3 is made up of 18 amino acids. The V and J ends lost 5 bases and 3 bases respectively, with 26 bases between them. CDR1 is SGHKS, CDR2 YYEKEE, per germline (reference sequence). CDR3 protein: CASRTTGGGPFYDYGYTF. The CDR3 coding sequence is TGTGCCAGCAGAACAACCGGGGGGGGCCCCTTTTACGACTATGGCTACACCTTC.

This clone was seen a handful of times. V is TRBV30 and J is TRBJ1-3; TRBD1 aligns across 11 bases. There are 17 residues in the CDR3. Per germline, CDR1 GTSNPN and CDR2 SVGIG (reference sequence). The J segment lost 0 bases and the V segment lost 6 bases, leaving 10 bases of the junction unmatched. The CDR3 nucleotides read TGTGCCTGTCAACCGGGACAGGGGGTTTACTCTGGAAACACCATATATTTT. Amino acids: CACQPGQGVYSGNTIYF.

This sequence joins TRBV9 and TRBJ2-1; 10 bases agree with TRBD2. Germline V gene lookup returns CDR1 SGDLS and CDR2 YYNGEE. V gave up 0 bases and J gave up 6 bases; unmatched junction bases: 3. The CDR3 is made up of 15 amino acids. This chain's CDR3 is CASSVDASGSNEQFF. The CDR3 DNA follows: TGTGCCAGCAGCGTAGATGCTAGCGGGAGCAATGAGCAGTTCTTC.

The chain recombines TRBV14 with TRBJ2-4; D gene uncertain. This CDR3 contains 14 residues. V was shortened by 5 bases and J by 0 bases, with 8 bases between the two germline ends. In germline, CDR1 is SGHDN, CDR2 FVKESK. CDR3 bases: TGTGCCAGCAGCTATCTCGGAGCCAAAAACATTCAGTACTTC. This sequence encodes CASSYLGAKNIQYF.

The J gene is TRBJ1-2, the V gene TRBV25-1; D might be TRBD1 (6 bases). The CDR3 covers 13 residues. Trimming removed 4 bases at V and 8 bases at J, with 14 bases between. The germline gives CDR1 MGHDK, CDR2 SYGVNS. CDR3 amino acids: CASSVLIGGGYTF. The CDR3 coding sequence is TGTGCCAGCAGTGTCCTGATTGGGGGCGGCTACACCTTC.

The chain has TRBV7-2 and TRBJ1-2; no definite D call. The CDR3 consists of 15 residues. Germline V CDR1 and CDR2: SGHTA, FQGNSA. Between the trimmed V and J ends, which lost 1 base and 4 bases, there was a span of 13 bases. The CDR3 region is CASSLVQDWAYGYTF. CDR3 nucleotide sequence: TGTGCCAGCAGCTTAGTGCAGGACTGGGCCTATGGCTACACCTTC.

V and J are TRBV11-3 and TRBJ2-3; tentative D call: TRBD2 (6 bases). The CDR3 covers 16 residues. CDR1 is SGHNT, CDR2 YENEEA, per germline. V lost 3 bases and J lost 2, with 15 bases in between. CDR3 sequence reads: CASSFGVAGPTDTQYF. CDR3 DNA sequence: TGTGCCAGCAGCTTTGGGGTGGCGGGACCCACAGATACGCAGTATTTT. Filled out from reference TRBV11-3 and TRBJ2-3, the complete variable domain reads EAGVVQSPRYKIIEKKQPVAFWCNPISGHNTLYWYLQNLGQGPELLIRYENEEAVDDSQLPKDRFSAERLKGVDSTLKIQPAELGDSAVYLCASSFGVAGPTDTQYFGPGTRLTVL.

V gene TRBV9 combines with J gene TRBJ2-7, with TRBD1 as a possible D gene (6 bases). Germline assignment: CDR1 SGDLS and CDR2 YYNGEE. This CDR3 contains 14 residues. V lost 4 bases, J lost 2 bases, and 13 bases lay in between. CDR3 sequence (DNA): TGTGCCAGCAGCCCCAGCACAGGGACCTACGAGCAGTACTTC. Amino acid sequence: CASSPSTGTYEQYF.

This rearrangement joins TRBV27 to TRBJ1-5, with TRBD1 matching over 7 bases. The length of the CDR3 is 19 residues. Losses at the gene ends were 2 bases for V and 2 bases for J; bases not matched to a gene: 15. Germline V lookup: CDR1 MNHEY, CDR2 SMNVEV (reference sequence). The CDR3 is CASSLDPPPKGAGNQPQHF. The CDR3 nucleotides are TGTGCCAGCAGTTTAGACCCCCCGCCCAAGGGGGCTGGCAATCAGCCCCAGCATTTT.

The V and J genes are TRBV6-4 and TRBJ1-2, with 9 nucleotides matching TRBD1. V lost 6 bases, J lost 6 bases, and 11 bases stayed unmatched. In germline, CDR1 is MRHNA, CDR2 SNTAGT. The CDR3 spans 15 residues. The CDR3 here is CASSSRWDRADGYTF. The CDR3 DNA follows: TGTGCCAGCAGCTCCCGGTGGGACAGGGCTGATGGCTACACCTTC.

CDR3 in amino acids: CASSPRTDPGGPQHF. The CDR3 region has the DNA TGTGCCAGCAGCCCCCGGACAGACCCAGGGGGGCCCCAGCATTTT. The V call is TRBV7-8, the J call TRBJ1-5; 7 bases fit TRBD1. The CDR3 runs to 15 residues. Trimming took 5 bases from V and 9 from J; bases not matched to a gene: 13. Germline V CDR1 and CDR2: SGHVS, FQNEAQ.

This clone has a handful of counts. The chain employs TRBV19 and TRBJ1-2, with 9 bases lining up with TRBD1. The CDR3 spans 12 residues. CDR1 and CDR2 (germline): LNHDA, SQIVND (reference sequence). The trim removed 6 bases at V and 7 bases at J, leaving 3 bases unmatched. The CDR3 spells CASRRQGGGYTF. The CDR3 DNA is TGTGCCAGTAGACGACAGGGGGGTGGCTACACCTTC.

This clone was seen only once. The chain is built from TRBV7-6 and TRBJ1-5, with D perhaps TRBD1 (6 bases). CDR3 size: 17 residues. V was pared by 1 base and J by 1 base, with 14 bases between. The germline V gene has CDR1 SGHVS and CDR2 FNYEAQ. CDR3 nucleotides: TGTGCCAGCAGCTTAGAATCGGCAGGGGCCAGCAATCAGCCCCAGCATTTT. Encoded protein: CASSLESAGASNQPQHF.

This clone was detected once. The chain links TRBV7-2 to TRBJ1-1, with D uncertain. Germline values: CDR1 SGHTA, CDR2 FQGNSA. V lost 4 bases and J lost 1, with 7 bases in between. The CDR3 sequence is 13 residues long. CDR3 in DNA: TGTGCCAGCAGCTATTTCGGGAACACTGAAGCTTTCTTT. Encoded protein: CASSYFGNTEAFF.

The chain employs TRBV7-2 and TRBJ1-1; perhaps TRBD1 as D (5 bases). Trimming shortened V by 5 bases and J by 10 bases, and 17 bases separated the two germline ends. The CDR3 has 13 amino acids. Germline lookup yields CDR1 SGHTA and CDR2 FQGNSA. The CDR3 sequence is CASSPGTQRRAFF. As DNA, the CDR3 is TGTGCCAGCAGCCCCGGGACTCAACGGCGAGCTTTCTTT.

V usage is TRBV9 and J usage is TRBJ2-3; 13 bases align to TRBD2. The length of the CDR3 is 16 residues. Looked up from germline, CDR1 is SGDLS and CDR2 is YYNGEE. J was trimmed by 6 bases and V by 3 bases; bases with no gene match: 7. The CDR3 loop is CASSDPGTSGTDTQYF. CDR3 DNA: TGTGCCAGCAGCGATCCCGGGACTAGCGGGACCGATACGCAGTATTTT.

The V gene is TRBV6-1, the J gene TRBJ2-3, with TRBD2 matching over 7 bases. The CDR3 runs 16 residues. Losses at the gene ends were 2 bases for V and 4 bases for J; bases not matched to a gene: 9. Per germline, CDR1 MNHNS and CDR2 SASEGT. In nucleotides, the CDR3 is TGTGCCAGCAGTGAATTAAGGTTGGCGGGAGCAGATACGCAGTATTTT. The encoded protein is CASSELRLAGADTQYF.

The chain is built from TRBV30 and TRBJ2-7; D perhaps matches TRBD2 (6 bases). Trimming stripped 5 bases from V and 1 base from J, with 18 bases between. Germline V gives CDR1 GTSNPN, CDR2 SVGIG (reference sequence). The CDR3 consists of 15 residues. The CDR3 spells CAWYGGQPNSYEQYF. DNA for the CDR3: TGTGCCTGGTATGGAGGGCAGCCTAATTCCTACGAGCAGTACTTC.

This chain connects TRBV4-1 to TRBJ2-2; no firm D call. Trimming cost V 4 bases and J 6 bases, with 12 bases left between them. The CDR3 covers 14 residues. Germline V CDR1 and CDR2: MGHRA, YSYEKL. CDR3 DNA: TGCGCCAGCAGCCCGACAATTCACCCCGGGGAGCTGTTTTTT. It translates to CASSPTIHPGELFF.

The chain combines TRBV6-2 or TRBV6-3 with TRBJ2-2, with D maybe TRBD2 (6 bases). The CDR3 runs 16 residues. CDR1 is MNHEY, CDR2 SVGEGT, per germline. Trimming cost V 3 bases and J 0 bases, with 11 bases left between them. The CDR3 here is CASSYRSGSNTGELFF. The CDR3 nucleotides read TGTGCCAGCAGTTATAGGAGCGGGTCGAACACCGGGGAGCTGTTTTTT.

V gene TRBV4-2 combines with J gene TRBJ1-5, with D perhaps TRBD1 (5 bases). Germline CDR1 is LGHNA and CDR2 is YNFKEQ. The CDR3 runs to 16 residues. Trimming shortened V by 0 bases and J by 6 bases, and 15 bases separated the two germline ends. CDR3 sequence: CASSQDIGQGGQPQHF. DNA of the CDR3: TGTGCCAGCAGCCAAGATATCGGGCAGGGAGGTCAGCCCCAGCATTTT.

The J gene is TRBJ2-1, the V gene TRBV7-3; 7 bases are a match to TRBD2. This CDR3 region has 16 residues. CDR1 and CDR2 from the germline V gene are SGHTA and FQGTGA. J was trimmed by 3 bases and V by 2 bases; bases with no gene match: 7. The CDR3 nucleotides read TGTGCCAGCAGCTTACTCCTAGCGGAGGGCTACAATGAGCAGTTCTTC. Its protein is CASSLLLAEGYNEQFF.